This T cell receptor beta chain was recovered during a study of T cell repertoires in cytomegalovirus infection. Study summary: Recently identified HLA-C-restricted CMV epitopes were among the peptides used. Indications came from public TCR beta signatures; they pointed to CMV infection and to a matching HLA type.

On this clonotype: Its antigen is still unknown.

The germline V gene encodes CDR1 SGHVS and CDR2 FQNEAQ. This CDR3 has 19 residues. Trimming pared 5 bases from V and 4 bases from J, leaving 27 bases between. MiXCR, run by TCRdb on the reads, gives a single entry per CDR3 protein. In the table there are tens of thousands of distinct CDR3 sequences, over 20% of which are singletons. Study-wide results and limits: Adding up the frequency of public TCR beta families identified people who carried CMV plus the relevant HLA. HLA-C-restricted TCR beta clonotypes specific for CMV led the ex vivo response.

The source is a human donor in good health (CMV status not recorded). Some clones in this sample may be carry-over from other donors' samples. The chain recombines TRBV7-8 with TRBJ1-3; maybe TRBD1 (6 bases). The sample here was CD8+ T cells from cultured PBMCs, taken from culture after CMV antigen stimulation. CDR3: CASSLGAGATGSVGNTIYF. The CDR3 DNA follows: TGTGCCAGCAGCCTTGGGGCAGGGGCAACGGGTTCGGTAGGAAACACCATATATTTT. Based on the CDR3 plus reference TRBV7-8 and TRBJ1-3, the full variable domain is GAGVSQSPRYKVAKRGQDVALRCDPISGHVSLFWYQQALGQGPEFLTYFQNEAQLDKSGLPSDRFFAERPEGSVSTLKIQRTQQEDSAVYLCASSLGAGATGSVGNTIYFGEGSWLTVV.